This TCR beta chain comes out of a study of OX40 agonist ivuxolimab in advanced cancers. Germline V gives CDR1 MNHEY, CDR2 SMNVEV (reference sequence). The CDR3 loop spans 17 amino acids. Trimming pared 6 bases from V and 6 bases from J, leaving 24 bases between. Sequenced by immunoSEQ multiplex PCR; TCRdb stores in-frame clones only, minus some. The sample records about 31,000 clones, around nine tenths being singletons. The starting material was CD4+ or CD8+ T cells sorted from blood, obtained in a trial of the OX40 agonist ivuxolimab. The chain is built from TRBV27 and TRBJ2-1; D possibly corresponds to TRBD2 (5 bases). This clonotype was obtained from an adult with an advanced solid tumor such as melanoma, head and neck, liver or kidney cancer. CDR3 protein: CASSSMTRTGISNEQFF. CDR3 DNA: TGTGCCAGCAGCTCTATGACGCGGACTGGGATTAGCAATGAGCAGTTCTTC.